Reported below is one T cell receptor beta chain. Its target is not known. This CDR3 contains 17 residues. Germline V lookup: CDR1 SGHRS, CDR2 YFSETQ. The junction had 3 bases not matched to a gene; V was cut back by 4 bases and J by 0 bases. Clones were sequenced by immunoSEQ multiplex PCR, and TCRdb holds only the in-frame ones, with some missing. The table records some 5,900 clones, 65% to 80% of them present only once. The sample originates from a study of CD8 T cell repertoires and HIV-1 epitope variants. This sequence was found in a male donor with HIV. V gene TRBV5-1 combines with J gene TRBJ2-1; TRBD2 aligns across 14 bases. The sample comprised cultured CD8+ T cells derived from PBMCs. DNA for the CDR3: TGCGCCAGCAGCCCGACTAGCGGGAGGGCCTCCTACAATGAGCAGTTCTTC. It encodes CASSPTSGRASYNEQFF.